The text below deals with one TCR beta chain. What it binds is unknown. For the second PCR, which ran for about 7 to 11 cycles, a sample-barcoded 5' primer and a J-beta primer mix were used. TCRdb used MiXCR to reprocess the 5' RACE reads, holding one entry per CDR3 protein. This table holds around 940,000 distinct CDR3 sequences, just over 50% found once. This CDR3 contains 11 residues. The germline CDR1 and CDR2 sequences are SNHLY and FYNNEI. A minimum of 6 million PBMCs was isolated per sample. This sample stems from a study of blood T cells in healthy people across ages. Overall study results and limits: Because sorting was not performed, PBMCs prevented conclusive naive versus antigen-experienced comparison. Age brought a roughly linear fall in TCR beta diversity measured per million T cells. It was found that TCR beta diversity correlated strongly with the percentage of naive T cells.

The TCR comes from a woman aged 60-75 years in good health. The sample consisted of blood. V usage is TRBV2 and J usage is TRBJ2-7, with D perhaps TRBD2 (5 bases). Near its end, the DNA agrees better with TRBJ2-5, so the J call may be wrong. This chain's CDR3 is CASPLAGTQYF. The CDR3 nucleotides read TGTGCCAGCCCCCTAGCCGGGACCCAGTACTTC.